The 21 T cell receptor beta chains reported below all come from one sample, sequenced in a study of T-cell reconstitution after alpha-beta-depleted transplantation in children. Using unique molecular identifiers, the investigators prepared the TCRbeta library. MiXCR, applied by TCRdb to the PCR reads, yields one record per CDR3 protein. The data contain 280,000 or so distinct CDR3 sequences, approximately 10% of them seen just once; the ten biggest clones take up 20% to 30%. The source was peripheral blood, collected 180 days after TCRalphabeta/CD19-depleted stem cell transplant. The receptors stem from a male patient between 2 and 9 years old who had a stem cell transplant for chronic granulomatous disease, so the T cells may come from the graft donor.

At least ten counts were recorded for this clonotype. The rearrangement uses TRBV6-6 and TRBJ1-1; no clear D. Trimming pared 0 bases from V and 5 bases from J, leaving 7 bases between. The CDR3 contains 13 residues. Germline V gives CDR1 MNHNY, CDR2 SVGAGI (reference sequence). Here the CDR3 reads CASSYSVGTEAFF. The CDR3 coding sequence is TGTGCCAGCAGTTACTCGGTAGGGACTGAAGCTTTCTTT.

This clonotype was seen at least ten times. The chain carries TRBV7-8 and TRBJ2-1, with D perhaps TRBD2 (6 bases). This CDR3 has 16 residues. Germline V CDR1 and CDR2: SGHVS, FQNEAQ. Trimming left V 5 bases short and J 2 bases short, with 16 bases between. The CDR3 nucleotides read TGTGCCAGCAGCCCCCAAACCTGGGGGGCCTACAATGAGCAGTTCTTC. Translation gives CASSPQTWGAYNEQFF.

In its sample, this clonotype was seen many times. The chain joins TRBV9 to TRBJ1-1, with TRBD1 as a possible D gene (5 bases). The CDR3 loop spans 14 amino acids. Trimming shortened V by 3 bases and J by 1 base, and 10 bases separated the two germline ends. The V gene's germline CDR1 is SGDLS and CDR2 YYNGEE. CDR3 coding DNA: TGTGCCAGCAGCGAGGGACGGTCGAACACTGAAGCTTTCTTT. This encodes CASSEGRSNTEAFF.

This clonotype was seen ten or more times. CDR3 coding DNA: TGCGCCAGCAGCCAAGGAAAGGGACAGGGCGGAAGTGAGCAGTTCTTC. Protein sequence: CASSQGKGQGGSEQFF. The V and J genes are TRBV4-3 and TRBJ2-1, with 9 bases fitting TRBD1. The germline CDR1 and CDR2 sequences are LGHNA and YSLEER. Unmatched junction bases numbered 10, after V lost 1 base and J lost 9 bases. There are 16 residues in the CDR3.

This clonotype was counted many times. V usage is TRBV12-3 or TRBV12-4 and J usage is TRBJ2-7, with 11 bases fitting TRBD2. V was clipped by 6 bases and J by 6 bases; unmatched bases: 4. The CDR3 contains 13 residues. In DNA form, the CDR3 reads TGTGCCAGCAGACTAGCGGGAGTAGGCGAGCAGTACTTC. Its protein product is CASRLAGVGEQYF.

There are many counts of this clonotype. This sequence joins TRBV7-2 and TRBJ2-3; 9 nucleotides match TRBD2. From germline, CDR1 is SGHTA and CDR2 FQGNSA. This CDR3 contains 17 residues. V lost 4 bases, J lost 4 bases, and 12 bases stayed unmatched. The chain's CDR3 is CASSSPNLAGVADTQYF. CDR3 DNA: TGTGCCAGCAGCTCTCCAAATTTAGCGGGGGTTGCAGATACGCAGTATTTT.

This clonotype was observed at least ten times. This chain connects TRBV5-1 to TRBJ2-7; D is possibly TRBD1 (6 bases). CDR1 and CDR2 from the germline V gene are SGHRS and YFSETQ. CDR3 length: 14 amino acids. V dropped 0 bases and J dropped 6 bases, with 13 bases sitting between them. In DNA form, the CDR3 reads TGCGCCAGCAGCTTGGATTCCAGGGGACGCGAGCAGTACTTC. Amino acids: CASSLDSRGREQYF.

The table lists this clonotype with many counts. The chain couples TRBV7-9 to TRBJ1-2; tentatively, D is TRBD1 (5 bases). Germline assignment: CDR1 SEHNR and CDR2 FQNEAQ (reference sequence). V was shortened by 6 bases and J by 2 bases, with 10 bases between the two germline ends. CDR3 length: 13 amino acids. The CDR3 DNA follows: TGTGCCAGCAGACCGGACACGAACTATGGCTACACCTTC. It codes for CASRPDTNYGYTF. The full variable domain, with the rest looked up from reference TRBV7-9 and TRBJ1-2, is DTGVSQNPRHKITKRGQNVTFRCDPISEHNRLYWYRQTLGQGPEFLTYFQNEAQLEKSRLLSDRFSAERPKGSFSTLEIQRTEQGDSAMYLCASRPDTNYGYTFGSGTRLTVV.

This clonotype was seen many times. V gene TRBV20-1 combines with J gene TRBJ2-1, with 9 bases lining up with TRBD1. Germline CDR1 reads DFQATT; CDR2 reads SNEGSKA (reference sequence). The CDR3 loop spans 13 amino acids. Trimming removed 6 bases from V and 4 bases from J; junction bases left unmatched: 4. The CDR3 reads CSAPDRGYNEQFF. DNA of the CDR3: TGCAGTGCCCCAGACAGGGGGTACAATGAGCAGTTCTTC.

Regarding this clonotype: Its ends do not fully match the called genes, so a read error is possible. The rearrangement joins TRBV5-4 to TRBJ2-3, with 8 bases identical to TRBD1. The CDR3 contains 18 residues. Germline CDR1 is SGHNT and CDR2 is YYREEE (reference sequence). Written as DNA, the CDR3 is TGTGTCAGCAGCTTGAGGGCTGGGTGGACAGGGTCCCCAGATACGCAGTATTTT. Residues: CVSSLRAGWTGSPDTQYF.

This clonotype was recorded many times. The chain has TRBV6-1 and TRBJ2-7; D uncertain. CDR3 length equals 11 residues. Between the trimmed V and J ends, which lost 0 bases and 7 bases, there was a span of 4 bases. Germline V CDR1 and CDR2: MNHNS, SASEGT. This chain's CDR3 is CASSEAWEQYF. CDR3 sequence (DNA): TGTGCCAGCAGTGAAGCGTGGGAGCAGTACTTC.

This clonotype came up many times. The chain joins TRBV12-3 or TRBV12-4 to TRBJ2-1; no clear D. The CDR3 covers 13 residues. V was shortened by 4 bases and J by 9 bases, with 13 bases between the two germline ends. In DNA, the CDR3 is TGTGCCAGCAGTTCTCCACCCTCGGGTGAGCAGTTCTTC. It translates to CASSSPPSGEQFF.

The chain recombines TRBV30 with TRBJ2-2; a weak D match, TRBD1 (6 bases). The V end lost 1 base, the J end lost 0 bases, and 18 bases lay between the germline ends. Germline values: CDR1 GTSNPN, CDR2 SVGIG (reference sequence). The CDR3 is made up of 18 amino acids. CDR3 amino acids: CAWSATGSTGANTGELFF. For the CDR3, the DNA is TGTGCCTGGAGTGCAACAGGGTCGACGGGTGCGAACACCGGGGAGCTGTTTTTT.

This clonotype was detected many times. The chain links TRBV7-8 to TRBJ2-2; 11 nucleotides line up with TRBD2. This CDR3 region has 19 residues. Germline loops: CDR1 SGHVS, CDR2 FQNEAQ. V dropped 1 base and J dropped 0; count of bases not matched to a gene: 7. The CDR3 nucleotides are TGTGCCAGCAGCTTAGTAAGGCTAGCGGGGGGAACGAACACCGGGGAGCTGTTTTTT. This encodes CASSLVRLAGGTNTGELFF.

This clonotype was seen ten or more times. This chain uses TRBV5-1 with TRBJ2-5, with D tentatively TRBD1 (6 bases). CDR3 length: 14 amino acids. CDR1 SGHRS and CDR2 YFSETQ come from the germline V gene. The V gene lost 0 bases and the J gene lost 1 base, with 7 bases spanning the gap. In DNA form, the CDR3 reads TGCGCCAGCAGCTTGGGACAGGCCCAAGAGACCCAGTACTTC. This codes for CASSLGQAQETQYF.

This clonotype was seen repeatedly, ten times or more. The chain joins TRBV29-1 to TRBJ2-1, with unresolved D. The germline V gene encodes CDR1 SQVTM and CDR2 ANQGSEA. V gave up 4 bases and J gave up 6 bases, with 7 bases separating them. CDR3 size: 11 residues. The CDR3 loop is CSVAVVNEQFF. The DNA of the CDR3 is TGCAGCGTTGCGGTAGTCAATGAGCAGTTCTTC.

The genes are TRBV13 and TRBJ2-7; 8 bases are a match to TRBD1. Germline CDR1 and CDR2: PRHDT and FYEKMQ (reference sequence). V gave up 3 bases and J gave up 6 bases; unmatched junction bases: 7. The CDR3 spans 14 residues. This CDR3 reads CASSFGTGRREQYF. CDR3 DNA sequence: TGTGCCAGCAGCTTCGGGACAGGTCGGCGCGAGCAGTACTTC.

This clonotype was seen ten or more times. V gene TRBV20-1 combines with J gene TRBJ1-6, with no clear D. The CDR3 spans 15 residues. V dropped 6 bases and J dropped 6 bases, with 18 bases sitting between them. CDR1 is DFQATT, CDR2 SNEGSKA, per germline (reference sequence). In DNA form, the CDR3 reads TGCAGTGCAAAACTCCAGCCGGGGTTTAATTCACCCCTCCACTTT. This sequence encodes CSAKLQPGFNSPLHF.

This clonotype was found many times. The chain recombines TRBV7-2 with TRBJ2-7, with D perhaps TRBD1 (6 bases). Per germline, CDR1 SGHTA and CDR2 FQGNSA. There are 12 residues in the CDR3. V lost 5 bases and J lost 5, with 10 bases in between. The CDR3 region has the DNA TGTGCCAGCAGCAGACGACAGGACGAGCAGTACTTC. Its translation: CASSRRQDEQYF.

This clonotype was recorded many times. The V gene is TRBV20-1, the J gene TRBJ1-5; TRBD1 is a possible D gene (5 bases). Germline values: CDR1 DFQATT, CDR2 SNEGSKA (reference sequence). V lost 2 bases and J 6 bases, leaving 14 bases between the germline ends. The CDR3 spans 14 residues. The chain's CDR3 is CSARQGLISQPQHF. The CDR3 DNA sequence: TGCAGTGCTAGACAGGGTTTAATCAGTCAGCCCCAGCATTTT.

The sample holds many counts of this clonotype. The chain uses TRBV28 and TRBJ2-1; 12 nucleotides agree with TRBD2. The V and J ends lost 6 bases and 7 bases, in that order; junction bases with no gene match: 10. Germline V gene sequence: CDR1 MDHEN, CDR2 SYDVKM. The CDR3 runs to 16 residues. The CDR3 spells CASSYGLAGIGNEQFF. As DNA, the CDR3 is TGTGCCAGCAGCTATGGACTAGCGGGGATAGGTAATGAGCAGTTCTTC. Full variable domain (rest looked up from reference TRBV28 and TRBJ2-1): DVKVTQSSRYLVKRTGEKVFLECVQDMDHENMFWYRQDPGLGLRLIYFSYDVKMKEKGDIPEGYSVSREKKERFSLILESASTNQTSMYLCASSYGLAGIGNEQFFGPGTRLTVL.